Presented here are 2 T cell receptor beta chains from one specimen sequenced in a study of blood T cell repertoires in COVID-19. Generated by immunoSEQ multiplex PCR, the TCRdb table keeps only in-frame clones and is missing some. The repertoire holds approximately 200,000 clones, with roughly four fifths as singletons. Sequencing input: PBMCs or T cells enriched from blood (not recorded which). These receptors were collected from a man aged 40-50 years who had recovered from COVID-19.

This CDR3 reads CASSREVRNTEAFF. For the CDR3, the DNA is TGCGCCAGCAGCCGTGAGGTCAGGAACACTGAAGCTTTCTTT. This chain connects TRBV4-1 to TRBJ1-1, with unresolved D. The CDR3 runs 14 residues. Germline V CDR1 and CDR2: MGHRA, YSYEKL. Trimming took 4 bases from V and 1 from J, leaving 10 bases between them.

V gene TRBV5-1 combines with J gene TRBJ2-3; 8 positions agree with TRBD1. CDR1 and CDR2 (germline): SGHRS, YFSETQ. This CDR3 spans 15 amino acids. Trimming took 0 bases from V and 4 from J; bases not matched to a gene: 4. The chain's CDR3 is CASSLGTGSPDTQYF. CDR3 sequence (DNA): TGCGCCAGCAGCTTGGGGACAGGGTCCCCAGATACGCAGTATTTT.